The clone carrying this T cell receptor (beta chain) came up a few times. The data were taken from a study of blood T cell repertoires in COVID-19. The CDR3 runs to 13 residues. The ends lost 4 bases at V and 6 bases at J; junction bases unmatched: 4. The germline CDR1 and CDR2 sequences are SGHNT and YYREEE (reference sequence). Sequencing was performed with immunoSEQ multiplex PCR; in TCRdb, only in-frame clones are kept and a portion is missing. The data contain about 42,000 clones, roughly 80% of them seen just once; the ten biggest clones take up approximately 30%. The sequence was obtained from a woman in her 70s with acute or convalescent COVID-19. The chain uses TRBV5-4 and TRBJ2-7, with 10 bases aligning to TRBD1. Sequenced sample: peripheral blood. The CDR3 protein is CASSLTGGLEQYF. The DNA for the CDR3 is TGTGCCAGCAGCCTGACAGGGGGCCTCGAGCAGTACTTC.